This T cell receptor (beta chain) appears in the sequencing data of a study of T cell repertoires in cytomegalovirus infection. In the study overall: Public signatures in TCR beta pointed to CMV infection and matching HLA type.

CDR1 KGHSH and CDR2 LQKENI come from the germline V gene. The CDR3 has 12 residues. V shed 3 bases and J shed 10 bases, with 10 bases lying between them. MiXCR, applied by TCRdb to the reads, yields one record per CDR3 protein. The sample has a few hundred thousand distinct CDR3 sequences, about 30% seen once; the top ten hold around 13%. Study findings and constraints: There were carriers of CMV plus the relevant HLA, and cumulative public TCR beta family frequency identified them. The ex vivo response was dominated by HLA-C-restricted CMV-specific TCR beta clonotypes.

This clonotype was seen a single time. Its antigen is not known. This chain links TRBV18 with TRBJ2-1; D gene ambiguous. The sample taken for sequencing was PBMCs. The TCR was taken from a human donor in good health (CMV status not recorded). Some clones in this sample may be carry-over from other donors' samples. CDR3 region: CASSPPTKEQFF. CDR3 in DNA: TGTGCCAGCTCACCCCCAACGAAGGAGCAGTTCTTC.